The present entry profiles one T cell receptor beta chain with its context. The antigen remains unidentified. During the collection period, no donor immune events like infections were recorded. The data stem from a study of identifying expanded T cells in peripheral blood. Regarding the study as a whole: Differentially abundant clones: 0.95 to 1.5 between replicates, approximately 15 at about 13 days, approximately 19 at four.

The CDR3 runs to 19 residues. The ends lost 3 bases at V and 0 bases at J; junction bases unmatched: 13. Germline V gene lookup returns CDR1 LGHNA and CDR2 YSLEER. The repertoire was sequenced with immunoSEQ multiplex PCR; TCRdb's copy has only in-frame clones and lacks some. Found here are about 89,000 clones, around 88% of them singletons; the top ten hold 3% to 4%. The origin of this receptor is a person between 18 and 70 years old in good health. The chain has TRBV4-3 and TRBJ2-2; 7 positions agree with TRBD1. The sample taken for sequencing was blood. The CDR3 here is CASSQFPPTGNANTGELFF. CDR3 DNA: TGCGCCAGCAGCCAGTTCCCGCCGACAGGGAACGCGAACACCGGGGAGCTGTTTTTT.